A single sample is the source of the 10 T cell receptor beta chains below, sequenced in a study of cytomegalovirus exposure and HLA in healthy donors. With 60 Vbeta and 13 Jbeta primers, the PCR was carried out. Only in-frame clones appear in the TCRdb table, and some are missing; sequencing was by immunoSEQ multiplex PCR. The sample consists of 100,000 to 150,000 clones, around 81% of them appearing once. The sequencing input was PBMCs. The receptor source for this set is a woman aged 40 to 49 in good health and CMV-seronegative.

The J gene is TRBJ2-1, the V gene TRBV5-1; 9 positions agree with TRBD2. Germline V gene lookup returns CDR1 SGHRS and CDR2 YFSETQ. The CDR3 consists of 15 residues. After removal of 6 bases from V and 10 bases from J, the junction contained 14 bases not matched to a gene. In DNA form, the CDR3 reads TGCGCCAGCACCTCCCTGACTAGCGGAGCGGGGGAGCAGTTCTTC. Amino acid sequence: CASTSLTSGAGEQFF.

The V and J genes are TRBV10-3 and TRBJ2-7, with 11 bases identical to TRBD2. Germline trimming cut 6 bases from V and 1 base from J; bases unmatched to any gene: 8. Germline V CDR1 and CDR2: ENHRY, SYGVKD. CDR3 size: 16 residues. The CDR3 reads CAIREGTSGLSYEQYF. CDR3 coding DNA: TGTGCCATCAGAGAAGGGACTAGCGGATTATCCTACGAGCAGTACTTC.

This clone was observed once. The chain is built from TRBV7-2 and TRBJ2-7; TRBD2 might be the D (6 bases). The CDR3 covers 14 residues. Germline V gene lookup returns CDR1 SGHTA and CDR2 FQGNSA. V dropped 5 bases and J dropped 4 bases, with 15 bases sitting between them. The CDR3 DNA sequence: TGTGCCAGCAGCCCGCTAGCGAGCACTTACGAGCAGTACTTC. Amino acid sequence: CASSPLASTYEQYF.

V and J are TRBV19 and TRBJ2-3; 7 nucleotides align to TRBD1. This CDR3 contains 15 residues. Germline trimming cut 4 bases from V and 6 bases from J; bases unmatched to any gene: 10. Germline V CDR1 and CDR2: LNHDA, SQIVND (reference sequence). The CDR3 loop reads CASSTRDSAGDTQYF. CDR3 sequence (DNA): TGTGCCAGTAGTACGAGGGACAGCGCCGGGGATACGCAGTATTTT.

CDR3 sequence (DNA): TGTGCCAGCTCACCTCGCAGGGAAGGGATGAACACTGAAGCTTTCTTT. The encoded protein is CASSPRREGMNTEAFF. The chain is built from TRBV18 and TRBJ1-1; perhaps TRBD1 as D (5 bases). CDR3 size: 16 residues. Per germline, CDR1 KGHSH and CDR2 LQKENI. V lost 3 bases and J lost 0, with 14 bases in between. The whole variable domain, filled in from reference TRBV18 and TRBJ1-1, reads NAGVMQNPRHLVRRRGQEARLRCSPMKGHSHVYWYRQLPEEGLKFMVYLQKENIIDESGMPKERFSAEFPKEGPSILRIQQVVRGDSAAYFCASSPRREGMNTEAFFGQGTRLTVV.

The chain combines TRBV11-2 with TRBJ2-2; 16 bases align to TRBD2. J gave up 1 base and V 3 bases, and 5 bases lay outside the gene matches. CDR1 SGHAT and CDR2 FQNNGV come from the germline V gene. The length of the CDR3 is 19 residues. The chain's CDR3 is CASSLGTSGGDVNTGELFF. CDR3 in DNA: TGTGCCAGCAGCTTGGGGACTAGCGGGGGGGACGTGAACACCGGGGAGCTGTTTTTT.

The rearrangement joins TRBV18 to TRBJ2-1; a weak D match, TRBD2 (5 bases). V was cut by 0 bases and J by 4 bases, with 10 bases left in between. The CDR3 runs to 15 residues. Per the germline V gene, CDR1 is KGHSH and CDR2 is LQKENI. CDR3 residues: CASSPPGLSYNEQFF. The CDR3 coding sequence is TGTGCCAGCTCACCACCCGGACTGTCATACAATGAGCAGTTCTTC.

This chain links TRBV18 with TRBJ2-7; 12 bases line up with TRBD2. In germline, CDR1 is KGHSH, CDR2 LQKENI. The J segment lost 7 bases and the V segment lost 2 bases, leaving 9 bases of the junction unmatched. The CDR3 contains 16 residues. Written as DNA, the CDR3 is TGTGCCAGCTCACCAGACGGGCCTAGCGGGAGGGGTGAGCAGTACTTC. It encodes CASSPDGPSGRGEQYF.

V and J are TRBV27 and TRBJ1-2; D is ambiguous. The V end lost 5 bases, the J end lost 0 bases, and 13 bases lay between the germline ends. CDR1 is MNHEY and CDR2 is SMNVEV in the germline V gene (reference sequence). This CDR3 has 15 residues. The chain's CDR3 is CASSLKFATNYGYTF. The CDR3 DNA is TGTGCCAGCAGTCTCAAATTCGCGACTAACTATGGCTACACCTTC.

The CDR3 DNA reads as TGTGCCAGCAGACTGAGGACAGGCGATAATTCACCCCTCCACTTT. Residues: CASRLRTGDNSPLHF. The chain links TRBV7-2 to TRBJ1-6, with 7 bases lining up with TRBD1. This CDR3 is built from 15 residues. V was pared by 6 bases and J by 5 bases, with 7 bases of the junction left unmatched. Germline-derived CDR1 and CDR2 are SGHTA and FQGNSA.